One and the same sample provided the 8 T cell receptor beta chains below, sequenced in a study of blood T cell repertoires in COVID-19. Using immunoSEQ multiplex PCR, the repertoire was profiled, and TCRdb retains in-frame clones only, with some absent. The repertoire holds 80,000 or so clones, with approximately 89% as singletons. Sequencing was carried out using peripheral blood. These TCRs come from a man aged 50 or older with acute or convalescent COVID-19.

V is TRBV29-1 and J is TRBJ2-3; 11 bases are shared with TRBD2. The CDR3 is 14 amino acids. The J segment lost 6 bases and the V segment lost 4 bases, leaving 6 bases of the junction unmatched. Germline CDR1 is SQVTM and CDR2 is ANQGSEA. CDR3 residues: CSVVLAGGEDTQYF. The CDR3 DNA follows: TGCAGCGTTGTTTTAGCGGGAGGGGAGGATACGCAGTATTTT.

This chain joins TRBV4-1 and TRBJ1-3; tentatively, D is TRBD1 (5 bases). Germline V gene data show CDR1 as MGHRA and CDR2 as YSYEKL. Deletions cut 4 bases from V and 2 bases from J, with 15 bases between. The CDR3 runs to 16 residues. The CDR3 DNA reads TGCGCCAGCAGCCCGAAGCATGGGGGGACTGGAAACACCATATATTTT. It translates to CASSPKHGGTGNTIYF.

The chain joins TRBV30 to TRBJ1-2; D is unclear. The CDR3 contains 14 residues. The V gene lost 2 bases and the J gene lost 1 base, with 11 bases spanning the gap. The germline CDR1 and CDR2 sequences are GTSNPN and SVGIG (reference sequence). CDR3 DNA: TGTGCCTGGAGTCCCAACTCACGTAACTATGGCTACACCTTC. It codes for CAWSPNSRNYGYTF.

V is TRBV3-1 (or the pseudogene TRBV3-2) and J is TRBJ2-1, with D maybe TRBD2 (7 bases). The CDR3 is 18 residues long. V lost 4 bases and J lost 8, with 27 bases in between. Germline CDR1 LGHDT, CDR2 YNNKEL (reference sequence). CDR3 coding DNA: TGTGCCAGCAGCCGCGCCCCGGCGGGGGCCGAGTTGATGGATGAGCAGTTCTTC. Translated, it gives CASSRAPAGAELMDEQFF.

The rearrangement links TRBV6-5 to TRBJ1-1, with a tentative D call TRBD1 (6 bases). CDR1 is MNHEY, CDR2 SVGAGI, per germline. V was pared by 5 bases and J by 6 bases, with 10 bases between. This CDR3 contains 12 residues. The CDR3 nucleotides are TGTGCCAGCAGTCCTGGGACACCTGAAGCTTTCTTT. The encoded protein is CASSPGTPEAFF.

The CDR3 reads CASSDPGATYNEQFF. For the CDR3, the DNA is TGTGCCAGCAGTGACCCAGGGGCGACCTACAATGAGCAGTTCTTC. The chain is built from TRBV6-1 and TRBJ2-1, with D maybe TRBD1 (6 bases). The length of the CDR3 is 15 residues. The germline gives CDR1 MNHNS, CDR2 SASEGT. V dropped 3 bases and J dropped 2 bases, with 11 bases sitting between them.

J is TRBJ1-2 and V is TRBV11-1; TRBD1 is a possible D gene (6 bases). CDR1 SGHAT and CDR2 FQDESV come from the germline V gene (reference sequence). CDR3 size: 13 residues. V lost 3 bases to trimming and J lost 6 bases, with 11 bases between them. In DNA, the CDR3 is TGTGCCAGCAGCTTCGAACAGGGCCATGGCTACACCTTC. This codes for CASSFEQGHGYTF. The entire variable domain, with the rest obtained from reference TRBV11-1 and TRBJ1-2, is as follows: EAEVAQSPRYKITEKSQAVAFWCDPISGHATLYWYRQILGQGPELLVQFQDESVVDDSQLPKDRFSAERLKGVDSTLKIQPAELGDSAMYLCASSFEQGHGYTFGSGTRLTVV.

This clone was picked up one time. The J gene is TRBJ2-7, the V gene TRBV6-5, with D possibly TRBD2 on 5 matching bases. The germline V gene encodes CDR1 MNHEY and CDR2 SVGAGI. This CDR3 has 13 amino acids. Trimming shortened V by 3 bases and J by 5 bases, and 11 bases separated the two germline ends. The CDR3 nucleotides are TGTGCCAGCAGTTATCAGATCGGGGACGAGCAGTACGTC. It specifies CASSYQIGDEQYV.